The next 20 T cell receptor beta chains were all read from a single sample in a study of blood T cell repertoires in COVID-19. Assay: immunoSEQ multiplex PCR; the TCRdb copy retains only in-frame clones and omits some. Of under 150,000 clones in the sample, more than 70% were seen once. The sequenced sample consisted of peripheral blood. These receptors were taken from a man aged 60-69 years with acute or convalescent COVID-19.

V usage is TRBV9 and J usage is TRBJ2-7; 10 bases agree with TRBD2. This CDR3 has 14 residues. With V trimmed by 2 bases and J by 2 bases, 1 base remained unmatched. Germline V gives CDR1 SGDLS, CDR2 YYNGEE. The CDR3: CASSVTSGPYEQYF. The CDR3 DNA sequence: TGTGCCAGCAGCGTGACTAGCGGGCCCTACGAGCAGTACTTC.

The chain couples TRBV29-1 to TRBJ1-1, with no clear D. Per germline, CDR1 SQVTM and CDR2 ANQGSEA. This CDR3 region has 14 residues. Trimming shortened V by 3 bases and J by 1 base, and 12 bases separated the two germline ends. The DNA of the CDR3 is TGCAGCGTTGAGGCGACACTTTGGAACACTGAAGCTTTCTTT. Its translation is CSVEATLWNTEAFF.

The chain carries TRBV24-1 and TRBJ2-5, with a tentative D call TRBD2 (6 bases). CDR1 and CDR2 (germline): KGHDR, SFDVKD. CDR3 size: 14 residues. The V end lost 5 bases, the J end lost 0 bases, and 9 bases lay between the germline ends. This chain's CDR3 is CATSGGGNQETQYF. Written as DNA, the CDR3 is TGTGCCACCAGTGGTGGCGGGAACCAAGAGACCCAGTACTTC.

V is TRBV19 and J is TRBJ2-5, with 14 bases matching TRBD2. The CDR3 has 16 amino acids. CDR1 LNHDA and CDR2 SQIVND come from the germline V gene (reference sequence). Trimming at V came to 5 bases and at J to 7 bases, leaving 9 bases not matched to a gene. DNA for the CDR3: TGTGCCAGTAGTGAGACTAGCGGGAGGGCCGGGGTGACCCAGTACTTC. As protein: CASSETSGRAGVTQYF. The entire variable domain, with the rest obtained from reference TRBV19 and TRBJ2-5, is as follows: DGGITQSPKYLFRKEGQNVTLSCEQNLNHDAMYWYRQDPGQGLRLIYYSQIVNDFQKGDIAEGYSVSREKKESFPLTVTSAQKNPTAFYLCASSETSGRAGVTQYFGPGTRLLVL.

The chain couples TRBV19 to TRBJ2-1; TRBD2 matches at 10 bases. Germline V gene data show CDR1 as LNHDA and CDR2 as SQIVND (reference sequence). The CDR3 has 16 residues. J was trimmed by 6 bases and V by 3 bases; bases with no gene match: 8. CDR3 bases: TGTGCCAGTAGTATCCTGGTCAGCGGGGGGGGCAATGAGCAGTTCTTC. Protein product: CASSILVSGGGNEQFF.

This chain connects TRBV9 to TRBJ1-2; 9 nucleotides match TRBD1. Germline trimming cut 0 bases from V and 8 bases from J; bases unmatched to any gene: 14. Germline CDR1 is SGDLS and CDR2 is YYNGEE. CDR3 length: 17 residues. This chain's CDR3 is CASSVDRDREMWEGYTF. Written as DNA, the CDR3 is TGTGCCAGCAGCGTAGACCGGGACAGGGAGATGTGGGAGGGCTACACCTTC.

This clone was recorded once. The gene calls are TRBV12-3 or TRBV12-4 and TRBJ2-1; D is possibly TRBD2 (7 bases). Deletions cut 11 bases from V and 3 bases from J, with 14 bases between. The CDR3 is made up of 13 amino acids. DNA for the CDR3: TGTGCCGTTGCGGGGGCCCTCTACAATGAGCAGTTCTTC. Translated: CAVAGALYNEQFF.

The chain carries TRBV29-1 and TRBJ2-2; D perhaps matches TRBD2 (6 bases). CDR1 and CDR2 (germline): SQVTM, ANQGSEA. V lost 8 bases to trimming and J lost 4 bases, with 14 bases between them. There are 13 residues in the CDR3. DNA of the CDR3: TGCAGCACCAGGGTCGGGGGCACCGGGGAGCTGTTTTTT. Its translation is CSTRVGGTGELFF.

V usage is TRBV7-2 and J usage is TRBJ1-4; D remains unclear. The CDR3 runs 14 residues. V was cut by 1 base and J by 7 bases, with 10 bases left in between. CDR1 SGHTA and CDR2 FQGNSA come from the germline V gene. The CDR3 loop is CASSLVRTGEKLFF. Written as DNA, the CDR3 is TGTGCCAGCAGCTTAGTCAGGACTGGTGAAAAACTGTTTTTT.

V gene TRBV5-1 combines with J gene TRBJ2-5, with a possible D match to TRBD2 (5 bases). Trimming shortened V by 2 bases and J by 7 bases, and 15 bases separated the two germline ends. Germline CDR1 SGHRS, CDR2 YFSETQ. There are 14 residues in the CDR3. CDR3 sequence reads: CASSLRARGGTQYF. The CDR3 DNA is TGCGCCAGCAGCTTACGGGCCCGGGGTGGGACCCAGTACTTC.

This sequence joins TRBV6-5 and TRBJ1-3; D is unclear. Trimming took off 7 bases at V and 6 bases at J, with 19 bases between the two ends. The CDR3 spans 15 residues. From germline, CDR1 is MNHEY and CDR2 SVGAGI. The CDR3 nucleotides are TGTGCCAGCACCACCGACCGGGAGGCTGAAAACACCATATATTTT. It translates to CASTTDREAENTIYF.

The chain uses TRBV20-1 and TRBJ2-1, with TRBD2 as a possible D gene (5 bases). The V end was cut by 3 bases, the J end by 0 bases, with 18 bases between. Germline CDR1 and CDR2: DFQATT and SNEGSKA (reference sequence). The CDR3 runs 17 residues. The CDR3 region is CSASRIGVPYSYNEQFF. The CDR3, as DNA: TGCAGTGCTAGTCGTATCGGGGTCCCTTACTCCTACAATGAGCAGTTCTTC.

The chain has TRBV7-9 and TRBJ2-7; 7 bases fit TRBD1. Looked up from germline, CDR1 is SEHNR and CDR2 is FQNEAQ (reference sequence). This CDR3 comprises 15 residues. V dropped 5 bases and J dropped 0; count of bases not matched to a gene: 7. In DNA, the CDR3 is TGTGCCAGCAGCCCGCGACAGGGATCCTCCTACGAGCAGTACTTC. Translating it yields CASSPRQGSSYEQYF.

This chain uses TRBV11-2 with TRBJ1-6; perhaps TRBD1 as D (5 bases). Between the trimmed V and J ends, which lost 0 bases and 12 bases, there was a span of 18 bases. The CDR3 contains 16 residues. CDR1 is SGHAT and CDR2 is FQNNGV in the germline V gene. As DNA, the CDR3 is TGTGCCAGCAGCTTAGAAGATGGGGCAGGAAGGGGACCCCTCCACTTT. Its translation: CASSLEDGAGRGPLHF.

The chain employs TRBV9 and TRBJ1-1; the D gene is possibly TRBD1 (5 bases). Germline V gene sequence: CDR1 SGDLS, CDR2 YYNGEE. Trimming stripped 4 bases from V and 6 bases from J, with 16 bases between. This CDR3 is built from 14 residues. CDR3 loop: CASSPLTEDAEAFF. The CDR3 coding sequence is TGTGCCAGCAGCCCGTTGACAGAAGATGCTGAAGCTTTCTTT.

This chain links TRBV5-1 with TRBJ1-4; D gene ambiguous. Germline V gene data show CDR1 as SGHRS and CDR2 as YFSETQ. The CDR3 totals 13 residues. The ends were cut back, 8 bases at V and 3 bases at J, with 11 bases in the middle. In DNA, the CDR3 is TGCGCCAGGGGTCGCCGGGCTAATGAAAAACTGTTTTTT. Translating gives CARGRRANEKLFF.

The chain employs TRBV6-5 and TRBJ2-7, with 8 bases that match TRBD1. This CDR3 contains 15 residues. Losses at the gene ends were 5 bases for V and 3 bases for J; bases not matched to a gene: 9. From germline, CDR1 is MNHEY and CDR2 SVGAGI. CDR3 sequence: CASSKLDRADYEQYF. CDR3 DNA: TGTGCCAGCAGTAAGCTGGACAGGGCTGACTACGAGCAGTACTTC.

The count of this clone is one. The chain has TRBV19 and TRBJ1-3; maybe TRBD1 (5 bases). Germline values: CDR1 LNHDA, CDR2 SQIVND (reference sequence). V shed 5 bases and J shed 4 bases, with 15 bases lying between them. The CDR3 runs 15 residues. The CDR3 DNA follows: TGTGCCAGTAGTTCTGCAGGGCTTGGCGGAAACACCATATATTTT. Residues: CASSSAGLGGNTIYF.

As DNA, the CDR3 is TGTGCCAGCAGCTTAGCCCTGGGGGCGGCCAACTATGGCTACACCTTC. Residues: CASSLALGAANYGYTF. The chain couples TRBV7-8 to TRBJ1-2, with D perhaps matching TRBD1 (6 bases). The CDR3 extends over 16 amino acids. V was shortened by 0 bases and J by 2 bases, with 13 bases between the two germline ends. The V gene's germline CDR1 is SGHVS and CDR2 FQNEAQ.

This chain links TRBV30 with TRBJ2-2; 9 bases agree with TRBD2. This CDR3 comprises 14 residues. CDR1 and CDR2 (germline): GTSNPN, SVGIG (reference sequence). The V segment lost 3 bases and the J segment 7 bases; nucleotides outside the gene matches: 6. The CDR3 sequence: CAWRPSGEGGELFF. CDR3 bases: TGTGCCTGGAGACCTAGCGGGGAAGGCGGGGAGCTGTTTTTT.